These 26 T cell receptor beta chains were all obtained from the same sample, sequenced in a study of vaccination and CD4 T cells after COVID-19 (dated by TCRdb to 2022 to 2024). The sample's treatment or condition label is to be understood as: roughly nine-day PBMC culture with coronavirus spike peptide pools or control peptides (ViraFEST assay). Their cognate antigens are unknown. Library method: PCR. Reads for this sample came from an Illumina iSeq 100. DNA from cultured CD4+ T cells was subjected to TCR sequencing with the Oncomine TCR Beta short-read assay at the Johns Hopkins FTIC core. TCRdb handled the public reads itself, with Q25 trimming in fastp and clone calling in MiXCR, and kept productive beta chains. Rows matching on CDR3 protein sequence are summarized as one entry with the most common DNA and genes. The sample records more than 15,000 distinct CDR3 sequences, 20% to 25% of which are singletons. More than 7.5% of the sample is held by the ten biggest clonotypes.

The specimen was cultured CD4+ T cells from blood. The receptors shown here come from a human donor with COVID-19.

The V gene is TRBV28, the J gene TRBJ2-5, with 7 positions matching TRBD1. V shed 3 bases and J 2 bases; nucleotides not matched to a gene: 6. CDR3 length equals 15 residues. Germline V gene data show CDR1 as MDHEN and CDR2 as SYDVKM. This CDR3 reads CASSFKGAWQETQYF. CDR3 sequence (DNA): TGTGCCAGCAGTTTTAAGGGGGCCTGGCAAGAGACCCAGTACTTC.

This clonotype has only a few counts. This chain uses TRBV4-3 with TRBJ1-2, with 8 nucleotides matching TRBD1. This CDR3 is built from 16 residues. V was clipped by 1 base and J by 3 bases; unmatched bases: 7. CDR1 and CDR2 (germline): LGHNA, YSLEER. The CDR3 protein is CASSQGGQGLHYGYTF. The CDR3 DNA follows: TGCGCCAGCAGCCAAGGCGGACAGGGACTCCACTATGGCTACACCTTC.

This clonotype was counted a few times. The rearrangement joins TRBV7-2 to TRBJ1-2; D is possibly TRBD1 (5 bases). Per the germline V gene, CDR1 is SGHTA and CDR2 is FQGNSA. V lost 5 bases and J 4 bases, leaving 14 bases between the germline ends. This CDR3 region has 14 residues. As DNA, the CDR3 is TGTGCCAGCAGCCCCCGGGACGGACTCTATGGCTACACCTTC. Translating gives CASSPRDGLYGYTF.

This clonotype showed up just a few times. The chain uses TRBV20-1 and TRBJ1-1, with TRBD1 matching over 9 bases. Trimming at V came to 2 bases and at J to 0 bases, leaving 7 bases not matched to a gene. The CDR3 has 16 amino acids. CDR1 and CDR2 from the germline V gene are DFQATT and SNEGSKA (reference sequence). CDR3: CSARKGTGNMNTEAFF. The CDR3 DNA sequence: TGCAGTGCTAGAAAGGGGACAGGGAACATGAACACTGAAGCTTTCTTT.

The rearrangement joins TRBV18 to TRBJ2-5, with D maybe TRBD2 (6 bases). The CDR3 covers 14 residues. CDR1 and CDR2 (germline): KGHSH, LQKENI. Trimming removed 3 bases from V and 7 bases from J, with 15 bases in between. The CDR3 bases are TGTGCCAGCTCACCGAGGGACTTTGTAGTGACCCAGTACTTC. Translation gives CASSPRDFVVTQYF.

This clonotype was seen only a few times. The gene calls are TRBV2 and TRBJ2-7, with 14 bases identical to TRBD2. Per germline, CDR1 SNHLY and CDR2 FYNNEI. Trimming at V came to 7 bases and at J to 6 bases, leaving 14 bases not matched to a gene. CDR3 size: 17 residues. Here the CDR3 reads CASTFPGLAGAVAEQYF. The CDR3 DNA sequence: TGTGCCAGCACGTTTCCGGGACTAGCGGGGGCGGTCGCCGAGCAGTACTTC.

This clonotype showed up just a few times. J is TRBJ2-3 and V is TRBV29-1; a weak D match, TRBD1 (5 bases). Germline V gene sequence: CDR1 SQVTM, CDR2 ANQGSEA. V was cut by 6 bases and J by 6 bases, with 16 bases left in between. The CDR3 length is 13 residues. The CDR3 sequence: CSVSRGAGDTQYF. In nucleotides, the CDR3 is TGCAGCGTCTCCCGTGGGGCTGGGGATACGCAGTATTTT.

This clonotype was observed a few times. The genes are TRBV19 and TRBJ2-2; 8 bases match TRBD2. Trimming removed 3 bases from V and 4 bases from J; junction bases left unmatched: 7. Per the germline V gene, CDR1 is LNHDA and CDR2 is SQIVND (reference sequence). CDR3 length: 16 amino acids. CDR3 sequence (DNA): TGTGCCAGTAGTATTGTCGGGGGGGGGTTCACCGGGGAGCTGTTTTTT. Translating gives CASSIVGGGFTGELFF.

This clonotype is medium-sized by share. The rearrangement joins TRBV20-1 to TRBJ2-2; 11 bases map to TRBD2. This CDR3 is built from 16 residues. Germline V gene data show CDR1 as DFQATT and CDR2 as SNEGSKA (reference sequence). Germline trimming cut 5 bases from V and 6 bases from J; bases unmatched to any gene: 11. CDR3 in DNA: TGCAGTGCTGCCTCGACTCCTAGCGGGGGGTCCGGGGAGCTGTTTTTT. As protein: CSAASTPSGGSGELFF.

This clonotype was found once. V usage is TRBV9 and J usage is TRBJ1-2, with D perhaps TRBD1 (5 bases). V lost 3 bases to trimming and J lost 4 bases, with 22 bases between them. Germline V gene sequence: CDR1 SGDLS, CDR2 YYNGEE. The CDR3 has 17 residues. The CDR3 protein is CASSAGAHFFGGYGYTF. The CDR3 bases are TGTGCCAGCAGCGCCGGGGCACATTTTTTTGGGGGCTATGGCTACACCTTC.

V and J are TRBV19 and TRBJ2-3, with 7 nucleotides matching TRBD1. The CDR3 totals 15 residues. J was trimmed by 3 bases and V by 5 bases; bases with no gene match: 8. CDR1 is LNHDA, CDR2 SQIVND, per germline (reference sequence). The chain's CDR3 is CASSPYRGGTDTQYF. In DNA, the CDR3 is TGTGCCAGTAGTCCATACAGGGGTGGTACAGATACGCAGTATTTT.

The J gene is TRBJ2-3, the V gene TRBV7-9, with 7 bases fitting TRBD1. Per the germline V gene, CDR1 is SEHNR and CDR2 is FQNEAQ (reference sequence). The V gene end was trimmed by 5 bases and the J gene end by 1 base; junction bases not matched to a gene: 12. The CDR3 extends over 17 amino acids. The CDR3 DNA reads TGTGCCAGCAGCACCTACCTAGGACAGGTGGGCACAGATACGCAGTATTTT. The encoded protein is CASSTYLGQVGTDTQYF.

The CDR3: CASSEGPSNTEAFF. The CDR3 DNA sequence: TGTGCCAGCAGTGAGGGACCCTCGAACACTGAAGCTTTCTTT. This rearrangement joins TRBV28 to TRBJ1-1, with a possible D match to TRBD1 (5 bases). The CDR3 is 14 amino acids. CDR1 and CDR2 (germline): MDHEN, SYDVKM. Trimming pared 5 bases from V and 1 base from J, leaving 11 bases between.

The J gene is TRBJ2-2, the V gene TRBV19; TRBD1 matches at 7 bases. The CDR3 has 15 residues. J lost 4 bases, V lost 3 bases, and 5 bases had no gene match. Germline loops: CDR1 LNHDA, CDR2 SQIVND (reference sequence). CDR3: CASSIHTGVTGELFF. The CDR3 DNA follows: TGTGCCAGTAGTATCCATACAGGGGTCACCGGGGAGCTGTTTTTT. The variable domain in full, with the rest retrieved from reference TRBV19 and TRBJ2-2, is DGGITQSPKYLFRKEGQNVTLSCEQNLNHDAMYWYRQDPGQGLRLIYYSQIVNDFQKGDIAEGYSVSREKKESFPLTVTSAQKNPTAFYLCASSIHTGVTGELFFGEGSRLTVL.

This clonotype was counted a few times. J is TRBJ2-5 and V is TRBV10-3; D may be TRBD1 or TRBD2 (7 bases each). The CDR3 spans 14 residues. In germline, CDR1 is ENHRY, CDR2 SYGVKD. V shed 4 bases and J shed 1 base, with 10 bases lying between them. The CDR3 region is CAISAGGGQETQYF. The DNA of the CDR3 is TGTGCCATCAGTGCAGGGGGGGGCCAAGAGACCCAGTACTTC.

This clonotype has just a few counts. The CDR3 reads CASSYRPKAGGPLNEQFF. The CDR3 DNA is TGTGCCAGCAGTTATCGCCCAAAGGCGGGGGGGCCGCTGAATGAGCAGTTCTTC. This sequence joins TRBV6-5 and TRBJ2-1, with 9 positions matching TRBD2. V lost 3 bases, J lost 7 bases, and 16 bases stayed unmatched. The CDR3 sequence is 18 residues long. CDR1 MNHEY and CDR2 SVGAGI come from the germline V gene.

The chain uses TRBV10-2 and TRBJ1-5, with D perhaps TRBD1 (6 bases). This CDR3 contains 14 residues. CDR1 WSHSY and CDR2 SAAADI come from the germline V gene. V lost 8 bases and J 0 bases, leaving 11 bases between the germline ends. CDR3 residues: CASVQGPSNQPQHF. For the CDR3, the DNA is TGCGCCAGCGTACAGGGCCCTAGCAATCAGCCCCAGCATTTT.

The rearrangement links TRBV9 to TRBJ2-7; D is perhaps TRBD1 (5 bases). Trimming removed 3 bases at V and 6 bases at J, with 16 bases between. CDR3 length: 14 residues. Per germline, CDR1 SGDLS and CDR2 YYNGEE. This CDR3 is CASSEGQGGLEQYF. The CDR3 DNA reads as TGTGCCAGCAGCGAGGGGCAGGGTGGGCTCGAGCAGTACTTC.

The chain couples TRBV7-2 to TRBJ1-3, with D tentatively TRBD1 (5 bases). Germline V gene sequence: CDR1 SGHTA, CDR2 FQGNSA. The CDR3 runs to 15 residues. Trimming shortened V by 5 bases and J by 4 bases, and 15 bases separated the two germline ends. The CDR3 DNA reads as TGTGCCAGCAGCCCCGGAGGGACGGCCGGAAACACCATATATTTT. Protein: CASSPGGTAGNTIYF.

This clonotype was picked up a small number of times. The rearrangement uses TRBV7-3 and TRBJ2-2; no firm D call. This CDR3 region has 15 residues. The V end was cut by 0 bases, the J end by 6 bases, with 11 bases between. Looked up from germline, CDR1 is SGHTA and CDR2 is FQGTGA. CDR3 sequence: CASSLTSMFAGELFF. The DNA for the CDR3 is TGTGCCAGCAGCTTAACTAGTATGTTCGCCGGGGAGCTGTTTTTT.

This sequence joins TRBV11-2 and TRBJ2-3; D ambiguous. Germline CDR1 SGHAT, CDR2 FQNNGV. The V end was cut by 3 bases, the J end by 3 bases, with 13 bases between. This CDR3 has 15 amino acids. CDR3 nucleotides: TGTGCCAGCAGCTTGGCCCTCCAGACTACAGATACGCAGTATTTT. It is translated as CASSLALQTTDTQYF.

The rearrangement links TRBV11-3 to TRBJ2-7, with a tentative D call TRBD1 (6 bases). V shed 4 bases and J shed 6 bases, with 13 bases lying between them. The CDR3 has 13 amino acids. Germline V CDR1 and CDR2: SGHNT, YENEEA. The DNA for the CDR3 is TGTGCCAGCAGCTGGACACAGGGTTCCGAGCAGTACTTC. This gives the protein CASSWTQGSEQYF.

This chain uses TRBV25-1 with TRBJ1-6; 9 bases match TRBD1. J gave up 7 bases and V 6 bases, and 7 bases lay outside the gene matches. This CDR3 is built from 15 residues. In germline, CDR1 is MGHDK, CDR2 SYGVNS. The DNA of the CDR3 is TGTGCCAGCAGCTATACCGGGACAGGGAATTCACCCCTCCACTTT. It specifies CASSYTGTGNSPLHF.

The J gene is TRBJ1-1, the V gene TRBV28; 9 bases agree with TRBD1. Germline trimming cut 2 bases from V and 8 bases from J; bases unmatched to any gene: 0. CDR3 size: 12 residues. CDR1 is MDHEN and CDR2 is SYDVKM in the germline V gene. CDR3 in DNA: TGTGCCAGCAGTTTAGGGACAGGGGAAGCTTTCTTT. Its protein is CASSLGTGEAFF. Variable domain in full (rest from reference TRBV28 and TRBJ1-1): DVKVTQSSRYLVKRTGEKVFLECVQDMDHENMFWYRQDPGLGLRLIYFSYDVKMKEKGDIPEGYSVSREKKERFSLILESASTNQTSMYLCASSLGTGEAFFGQGTRLTVV.

This sequence joins TRBV5-1 and TRBJ1-4; D call uncertain. V lost 4 bases, J lost 4 bases, and 8 bases lay in between. Looked up from germline, CDR1 is SGHRS and CDR2 is YFSETQ. This CDR3 is built from 13 residues. The CDR3 DNA reads as TGCGCCAGCAGCGCCGACGGTAATGAAAAACTGTTTTTT. This codes for CASSADGNEKLFF.

This chain links TRBV19 with TRBJ2-5; TRBD1 or TRBD2 may be the D gene (5 bases each). The CDR3 is 13 residues long. The V gene's germline CDR1 is LNHDA and CDR2 SQIVND (reference sequence). V dropped 7 bases and J dropped 1 base, with 10 bases sitting between them. The CDR3, as DNA: TGTGCCAGTAAGCCTGGGGGCCAAGAGACCCAGTACTTC. This encodes CASKPGGQETQYF.